Sequencing of this T cell receptor (beta chain) was carried out in a study of T cell clonality in common variable immunodeficiency (dated by TCRdb to about 2015). Overall study results and their limits: CVID TCRbeta sequences were reported to have fewer deletions and N-nucleotide insertions and to lack highly modified clones with 13 or more V deletions. TCRbeta clonality was higher in CVID subjects than in healthy controls (t-test p = 0.018), and the increase was most characteristic of about a third of subjects. Correlations between repertoire features and clinical complications were limited by patient heterogeneity within the CVID cohort. CVID subjects shared fewer TCRbeta clones with each other than healthy controls did (p < 0.0001). Although equal DNA input was used, an average of approximately 82,000 unique sequences per sample was obtained for controls, compared with approximately 31,000 for CVID samples. The authors noted that sequencing repertoires of T cell subpopulations would be needed to clarify what caused the increased clonality in CVID.

Both CVID patients and healthy controls were predominantly of Caucasian heritage. From each donor, roughly 4.5 to 8.5 ml of heparinized peripheral whole blood was collected. Genomic DNA from adults with common variable immune deficiency (CVID) and from healthy adult controls was used to sequence TCRbeta CDR3 repertoires. The control group comprised 22 healthy adult volunteers, around 12 female and roughly ten male, aged 23 to 66 years with a mean age of around 35. To isolate peripheral blood mononuclear cells, diluted blood was subjected to density centrifugation over Hypaque 1077 or Ficoll-Paque. Genomic DNA was obtained from unsorted mononuclear cells through either Qiagen column purification or a centrifugation-based method. In this sample, this clone turned up many times. No cognate antigen has been identified for it. For sequencing input, CVID and control samples contributed equivalent amounts of genomic DNA. For every sample, a 60 bp segment covering the rearranged TCRbeta CDR3 region was amplified and then sequenced. TCRbeta amplification used the immunoSEQ assay, a bias-corrected multiplex PCR with high-throughput sequencing. From the authors' description of their analysis: Each unique nucleotide sequence was treated as a clone and annotated with V, D and J genes, copy number and frequency. Sequences were labeled productive if in frame, and non-productive if out of frame or containing stop codons. As previously described, Shannon's entropy was used to calculate clonality. The predicted amino acid sequences of productive clones were used to derive mean CDR3 Kyte-Doolittle hydropathy. Hierarchical clustering of scaled V gene usage was performed with the R hclust function using Manhattan distance and complete linkage. Sharing of clones by CDR3 amino acid sequence was evaluated through resampling of 12 repertoires per group over 100 rounds. The repertoires were screened for approximately 63 published EBV-specific TCRbeta sequences and roughly 240 published CMV-specific TCRbeta sequences. After two CVID samples that produced fewer than 10,000 sequences were dropped from the analysis, 42 CVID repertoires remained. This is the immuneACCESS table as TCRdb keeps it, with only in-frame sequences that have V and J called. A part of the clones is gone; compared with another copy, unresolved V genes explain less than half, and the rest is unexplained. That table furnishes V, J and clone size, whereas the DNA furnished D and trimming. The data for this sample show approximately 50,000 clones, each detected more than once. In total, the top ten clones hold around 2% of the sample.

Sample: peripheral blood mononuclear cells. The sequence was collected from a person aged 18-70 years in good health.

The CDR3 region reads CASGRTGGDQPQHF. The covered CDR3 bases are TGTGCCAGCGGAAGGACAGGGGGGGATCAGCCC. The sequence is built from TRBV2 and TRBJ1-5, and 10 bases in between align with TRBD1. The read falls 3 residues short of the CDR3 end, and the missing part is taken from the germline J gene. Trimming removed 8 bases from V and 5 bases from J; the gene matches leave 6 bases unexplained. CDR1 SNHLY and CDR2 FYNNEI are derived from the germline V gene. From the cysteine up to the phenylalanine, the CDR3 has a length of 14 residues. The CDR3 was read in part: 33 bases, with the frame set at base 1.